The present T cell receptor (beta chain) was sequenced within a study of blood T cell repertoires in COVID-19. The overall study: The study drew acute and convalescent COVID-19 samples from the United States, Italy and Spain. Sample material is recorded as cDNA or gDNA derived from T cells, B-cell-depleted T cells, or PBMCs.

The authors' processing: Amplification of reference gene primers provided the estimated nucleated cell counts. Here immunoSEQ multiplex PCR was the method, and the copy in TCRdb shows in-frame clones only, minus some. From that table come the V and J calls and clone size; the DNA was used to work out D and trimming. The sample holds fewer than 85,000 clones, 65% to 85% seen once. V shed 4 bases, J shed 7 bases, and the junction held 10 bases outside the gene matches. The germline V gene has CDR1 MGHDK and CDR2 SYGVNS. The CDR3 has 15 amino acids. V usage is TRBV25-1 and J usage is TRBJ1-5; 7 positions match TRBD1. The receptor was derived from a woman aged 55-75 years with acute or convalescent COVID-19. Sequences were obtained from peripheral blood. The CDR3 reads CASSAMTGSGQPQHF. The CDR3 coding sequence is TGTGCCAGCAGTGCGATGACAGGGTCGGGGCAGCCCCAGCATTTT.